This T cell receptor beta chain was captured in a study of early T cells in non-severe SARS-CoV-2 infection. As for the study in general: Sequencing input comprised bulk RNA from unsorted whole blood; chain pairing was not available.

This clonotype was detected many times. Its cognate antigen is unknown. Individual cDNA molecules received unique molecular identifiers during library preparation. TCRdb passed the 5' RACE reads through MiXCR, listing each CDR3 protein once. The sample yields about 27,000 distinct CDR3 sequences, 4% to 5.5% seen once. CDR3 length: 17 residues. Germline V gene lookup returns CDR1 DFQATT and CDR2 SNEGSKA (reference sequence). V trimming: 8 bases; J trimming: 3 bases; junction bases outside the gene matches: 15. Findings and caveats of the study: A preference for anti-spike CD8 responses marked VDJdb matching, which missed private and CD4 specificities.

The rearrangement joins TRBV20-1 to TRBJ2-4, with 11 positions matching TRBD2. Sequenced input: whole blood. The receptor comes from an adult who was a healthcare worker with PCR-confirmed SARS-CoV-2 infection or an uninfected control (not recorded which). This CDR3 is CSTTPSTSGVRKNIQYF. The CDR3 DNA reads as TGCAGTACAACACCCTCGACTAGCGGGGTCCGCAAAAACATTCAGTACTTC.